A selection of T cell receptor beta chains follows, all from one sample in a study of metastatic and nonmetastatic thyroid tumors. From the PCR reads, TCRdb re-called clones with MiXCR. The table shows approximately 20,000 clones, with roughly 15% occurring only once. The sequenced sample consisted of tumor tissue. Every receptor here comes from a female donor with papillary thyroid cancer or a benign thyroid nodule (not recorded which). Some clones in this sample may be carry-over from other donors' samples. CDR3s include the opening cysteine and the closing phenylalanine or tryptophan. Each record gives: J gene, D gene, clone size, V gene, CDR3 DNA, CDR3 protein. D genes are given only for firm matches. Expanded clones are given a class, and other clones once, few, many or no size at all.

TRBJ2-7 . . TRBV6-2/TRBV6-3 TGTGCCAGCAGTCCTCCAACCGGGACTCATCCCTACGAGCAGCACTTC CASSPPTGTHPYEQHF
TRBJ1-2 . many TRBV2 TGTGCCAGCAGTACGGACGGCAGGGCCGCCGACTACACCTTC CASSTDGRAADYTF
TRBJ2-3 TRBD2 many TRBV9 TGTGCCAGCAGCGTAGCTACAGGACTAGAAGGAGATACGCAGTATTTT CASSVATGLEGDTQYF
TRBJ2-6 TRBD1 many TRBV18 TGTGCCAGCTCCACGATTGCAATGACAGGGGGGACCAACGTCCTGACTTTC CASSTIAMTGGTNVLTF
TRBJ2-6 . few TRBV6-2/TRBV6-3 TGTGCCACCAGTGGGGGCTTTTCTGGGGCCAACGTCCTGACTTTC CATSGGFSGANVLTF
TRBJ2-7 . many TRBV11-2 TGTGCCAGCAGCTTATCCAGGAGCTCCTACGAGCAGTACTTC CASSLSRSSYEQYF
TRBJ1-4 . many TRBV20-1 TGCAGTGCCCTAGGGTGGCATGAAAAACTGTTTTTT CSALGWHEKLFF
TRBJ2-7 TRBD1 . TRBV20-1 TGCAGTGCCCCGGGACAGGCTACCGAGCAGTACTTC CSAPGQATEQYF
TRBJ2-5 TRBD1 many TRBV5-1 TGCGCCAGCAGCTCGGACAGGGTCGGGCAAGAGACCCAGTACTTC CASSSDRVGQETQYF
TRBJ1-3 . many TRBV6-2/TRBV6-3 TGTGCCAGCATGACGGGCGCCGGAAACACCATATATTTT CASMTGAGNTIYF
TRBJ1-3 TRBD1 medium-sized TRBV5-1 TGCGCCAGCAGCCGTCGGAACAGGGGAAAAGGTGGAAACACCATATATTTT CASSRRNRGKGGNTIYF
TRBJ2-7 TRBD2 . TRBV20-1 TGCAGTGCTGTACTGCTAGCGGCTCATGTCTACGAGCAGTACTTC CSAVLLAAHVYEQYF
TRBJ1-5 TRBD1 few TRBV6-1 TGTGCCAGCAGTCCTACAGGGGGCAATCAGCCCCAGCATTTT CASSPTGGNQPQHF
TRBJ2-7 . large TRBV27 TGTGCCAGCAGTTTGTTTGAAGACTACGAGCAGTACTTC CASSLFEDYEQYF
TRBJ1-1 . . TRBV6-1 TGTGCCACCTACCGTCTGGGTACTGAAGCTTTCTTT CATYRLGTEAFF
TRBJ2-1 . . TRBV15 TGTGCCACCAGCAGAGTCGGACATGGGGGCTACAATGAGCAGTTCTTC CATSRVGHGGYNEQFF
TRBJ2-7 TRBD2 many TRBV3-1 TGTGCCAGCAGCCAAATGGGGGAGGGATACGAGCAGTACTTC CASSQMGEGYEQYF
TRBJ2-5 . many TRBV28 TGTGCCAGCTTCTCCGGCAACCAAGAGACCCAGTACTTC CASFSGNQETQYF
TRBJ1-2 . many TRBV15 TGTGCCACCAGCAGAGATCACAGTAGCTATGGCTACACCTTC CATSRDHSSYGYTF
TRBJ1-2 . medium-sized TRBV11-2 TGTGCCAGCAGCTTAGGGTCTGGGGTTTCTCGCTTTGGCTACACCTTC CASSLGSGVSRFGYTF
TRBJ1-5 . many TRBV20-1 TGCAGTGCTACTACAGGGAGCAATCAGCCCCAGCATTTT CSATTGSNQPQHF
TRBJ1-1 TRBD1 . TRBV20-1 TGCAGTGCTAGTCCCGGGACAGGGAGGGACACTGAAGCTTTCTTT CSASPGTGRDTEAFF
TRBJ2-1 TRBD2 . TRBV5-1 TGCGCCAGCAGCTGGACTAGCGGGAGGTTTTCCTACAATGAGCAGTTCTTC CASSWTSGRFSYNEQFF
TRBJ1-5 . many TRBV20-1 TGCAGTGCTAGTCCCTTGGATTTAAATCAGCCCCAGCATTTT CSASPLDLNQPQHF
TRBJ2-7 TRBD1 many TRBV7-3 TGTGCCAGCAGCAAGGACAGGGTAGGATCCTTGCAGTACTTC CASSKDRVGSLQYF
TRBJ2-7 . medium-sized TRBV3-1 TGTGCCAGCAGCCACGGGGCGAAAGGGCGGGAGCAGTACTTC CASSHGAKGREQYF
TRBJ1-1 . many TRBV7-3 TGTGCCAGCAGCTTATCCCGGAACACTGAAGCTTTCTTT CASSLSRNTEAFF